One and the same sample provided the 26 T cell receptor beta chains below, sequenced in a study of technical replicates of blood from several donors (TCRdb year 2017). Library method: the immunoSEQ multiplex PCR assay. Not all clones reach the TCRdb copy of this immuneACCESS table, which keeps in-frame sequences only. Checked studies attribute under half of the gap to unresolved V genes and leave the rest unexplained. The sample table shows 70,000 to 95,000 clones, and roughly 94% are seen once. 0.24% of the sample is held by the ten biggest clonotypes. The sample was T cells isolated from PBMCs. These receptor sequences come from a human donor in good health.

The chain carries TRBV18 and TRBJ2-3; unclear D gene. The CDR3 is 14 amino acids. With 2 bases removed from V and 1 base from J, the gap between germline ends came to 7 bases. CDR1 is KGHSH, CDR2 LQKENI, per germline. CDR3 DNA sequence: TGTGCCAGCTCACCATCTACTCGCACAGATACGCAGTATTTT. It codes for CASSPSTRTDTQYF.

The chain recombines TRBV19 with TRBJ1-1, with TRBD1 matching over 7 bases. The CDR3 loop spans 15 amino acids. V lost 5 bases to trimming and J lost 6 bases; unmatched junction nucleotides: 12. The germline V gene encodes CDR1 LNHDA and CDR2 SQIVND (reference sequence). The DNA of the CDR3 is TGTGCCAGTAGTCCCGGGACAGTTTCCGGGGCTGAAGCTTTCTTT. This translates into CASSPGTVSGAEAFF.

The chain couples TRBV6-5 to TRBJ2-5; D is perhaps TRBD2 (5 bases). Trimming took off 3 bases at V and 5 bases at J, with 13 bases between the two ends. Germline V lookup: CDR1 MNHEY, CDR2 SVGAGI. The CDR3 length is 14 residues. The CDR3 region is CASSYLGLGETQYF. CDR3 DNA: TGTGCCAGCAGTTATCTCGGACTCGGGGAGACCCAGTACTTC.

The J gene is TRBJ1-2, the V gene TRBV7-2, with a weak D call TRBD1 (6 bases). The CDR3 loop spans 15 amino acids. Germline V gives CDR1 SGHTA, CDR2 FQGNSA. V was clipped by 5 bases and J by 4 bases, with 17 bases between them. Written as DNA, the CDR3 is TGTGCCAGCAGCCCTAATACAGGGAATGGCTATGGCTACACCTTC. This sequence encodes CASSPNTGNGYGYTF.

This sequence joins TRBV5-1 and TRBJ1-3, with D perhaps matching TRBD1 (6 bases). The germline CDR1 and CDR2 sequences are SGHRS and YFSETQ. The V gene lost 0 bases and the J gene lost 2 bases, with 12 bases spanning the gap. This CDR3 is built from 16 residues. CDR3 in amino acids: CASSLAHRVPGNTIYF. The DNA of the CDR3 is TGCGCCAGCAGCTTGGCCCACAGGGTCCCTGGAAACACCATATATTTT.

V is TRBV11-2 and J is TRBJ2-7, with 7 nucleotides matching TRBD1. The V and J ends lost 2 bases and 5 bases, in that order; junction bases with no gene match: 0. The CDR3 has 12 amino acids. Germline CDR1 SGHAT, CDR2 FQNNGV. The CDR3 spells CASSLTGDEQYF. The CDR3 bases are TGTGCCAGCAGCTTAACAGGGGACGAGCAGTACTTC.

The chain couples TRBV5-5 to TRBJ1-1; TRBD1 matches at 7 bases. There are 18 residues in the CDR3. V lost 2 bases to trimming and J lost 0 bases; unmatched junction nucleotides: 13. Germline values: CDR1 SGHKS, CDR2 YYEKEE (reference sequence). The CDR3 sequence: CASSFKGARLPLNTEAFF. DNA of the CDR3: TGTGCCAGCAGCTTTAAGGGGGCCCGACTACCCTTGAACACTGAAGCTTTCTTT.

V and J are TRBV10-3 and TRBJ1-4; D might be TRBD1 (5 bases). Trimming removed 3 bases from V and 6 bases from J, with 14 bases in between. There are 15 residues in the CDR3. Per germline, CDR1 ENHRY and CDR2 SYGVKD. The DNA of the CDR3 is TGTGCCATCAGTGATCGGGGGAATAGGGATGAAAAACTGTTTTTT. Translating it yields CAISDRGNRDEKLFF.

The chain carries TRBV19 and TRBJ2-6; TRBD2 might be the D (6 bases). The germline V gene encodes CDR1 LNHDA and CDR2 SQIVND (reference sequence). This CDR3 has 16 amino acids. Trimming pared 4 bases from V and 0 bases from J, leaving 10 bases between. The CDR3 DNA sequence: TGTGCCAGTAGTAGCGGGATGCCCTCTGGGGCCAACGTCCTGACTTTC. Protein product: CASSSGMPSGANVLTF.

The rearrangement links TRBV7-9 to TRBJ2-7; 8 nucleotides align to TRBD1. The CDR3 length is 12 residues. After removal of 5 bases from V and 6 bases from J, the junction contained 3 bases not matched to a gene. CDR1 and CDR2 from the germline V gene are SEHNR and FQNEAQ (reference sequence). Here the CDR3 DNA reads TGTGCCAGCAGCCCTGACAGGGGCGAGCAGTACTTC. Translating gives CASSPDRGEQYF. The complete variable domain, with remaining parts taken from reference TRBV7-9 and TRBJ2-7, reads DTGVSQNPRHKITKRGQNVTFRCDPISEHNRLYWYRQTLGQGPEFLTYFQNEAQLEKSRLLSDRFSAERPKGSFSTLEIQRTEQGDSAMYLCASSPDRGEQYFGPGTRLTVT.

CDR3 coding DNA: TGCGCCAGCAGCTTGAGGGACAGCCAAGAGACCCAGTACTTC. The encoded protein is CASSLRDSQETQYF. The chain recombines TRBV5-1 with TRBJ2-5; TRBD1 aligns across 7 bases. Germline V gene lookup returns CDR1 SGHRS and CDR2 YFSETQ. The CDR3 runs 14 residues. J was trimmed by 1 base and V by 1 base; bases with no gene match: 1. Together with reference TRBV5-1 and TRBJ2-5, the CDR3 gives the full variable domain: KAGVTQTPRYLIKTRGQQVTLSCSPISGHRSVSWYQQTPGQGLQFLFEYFSETQRNKGNFPGRFSGRQFSNSRSEMNVSTLELGDSALYLCASSLRDSQETQYFGPGTRLLVL.

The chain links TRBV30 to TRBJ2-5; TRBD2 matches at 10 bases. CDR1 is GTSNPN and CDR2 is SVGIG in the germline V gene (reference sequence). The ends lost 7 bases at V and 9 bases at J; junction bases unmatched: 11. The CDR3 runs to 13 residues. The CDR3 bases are TGTGCCTTTAAGGGTAGCGGGGGGACCCCCCAGTACTTC. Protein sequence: CAFKGSGGTPQYF.

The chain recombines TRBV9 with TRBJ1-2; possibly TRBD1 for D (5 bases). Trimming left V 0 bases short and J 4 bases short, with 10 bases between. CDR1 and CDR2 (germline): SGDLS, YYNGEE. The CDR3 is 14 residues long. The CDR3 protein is CASSVVDNRYGYTF. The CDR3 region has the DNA TGTGCCAGCAGCGTAGTGGACAACCGCTATGGCTACACCTTC. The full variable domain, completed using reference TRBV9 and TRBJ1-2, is DSGVTQTPKHLITATGQRVTLRCSPRSGDLSVYWYQQSLDQGLQFLIQYYNGEERAKGNILERFSAQQFPDLHSELNLSSLELGDSALYFCASSVVDNRYGYTFGSGTRLTVV.

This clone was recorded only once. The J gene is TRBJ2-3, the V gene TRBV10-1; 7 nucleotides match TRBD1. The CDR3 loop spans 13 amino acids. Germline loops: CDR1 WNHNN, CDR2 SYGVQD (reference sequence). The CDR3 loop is CATNRGGKDTQYF. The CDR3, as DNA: TGCGCAACCAACAGGGGTGGGAAGGATACGCAGTATTTT.

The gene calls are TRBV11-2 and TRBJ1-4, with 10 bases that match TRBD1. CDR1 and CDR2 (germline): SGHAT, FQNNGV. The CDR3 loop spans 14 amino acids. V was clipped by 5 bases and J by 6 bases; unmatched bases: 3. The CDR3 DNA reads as TGTGCCAGCAGCCCGACAGGGGGCTATGAAAAACTGTTTTTT. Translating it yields CASSPTGGYEKLFF.

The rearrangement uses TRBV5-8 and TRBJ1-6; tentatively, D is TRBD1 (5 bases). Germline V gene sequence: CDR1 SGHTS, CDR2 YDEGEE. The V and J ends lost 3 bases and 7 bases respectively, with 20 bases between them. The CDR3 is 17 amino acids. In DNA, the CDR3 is TGTGCCAGCAGCTCGATGATCCGGCAGGGAAAAAATTCACCCCTCCACTTT. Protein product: CASSSMIRQGKNSPLHF.

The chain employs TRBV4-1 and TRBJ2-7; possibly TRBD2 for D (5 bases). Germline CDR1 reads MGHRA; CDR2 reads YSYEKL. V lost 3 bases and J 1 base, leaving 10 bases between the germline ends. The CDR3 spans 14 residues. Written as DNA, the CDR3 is TGCGCCAGCAGCCATCGATCGGGGTCCTACGAGCAGTACTTC. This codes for CASSHRSGSYEQYF.

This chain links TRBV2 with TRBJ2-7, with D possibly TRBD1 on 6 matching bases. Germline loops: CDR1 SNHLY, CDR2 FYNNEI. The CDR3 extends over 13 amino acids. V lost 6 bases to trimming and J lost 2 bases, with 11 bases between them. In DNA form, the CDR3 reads TGTGCCAGCAGAAAAGGACAGACCTACGAGCAGTACTTC. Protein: CASRKGQTYEQYF.

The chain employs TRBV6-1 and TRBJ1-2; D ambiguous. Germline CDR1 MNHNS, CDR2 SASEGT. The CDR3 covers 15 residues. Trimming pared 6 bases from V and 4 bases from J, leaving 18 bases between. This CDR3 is CASRWASFLRYGYTF. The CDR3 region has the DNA TGTGCCAGCAGATGGGCTTCGTTCCTTCGCTATGGCTACACCTTC.

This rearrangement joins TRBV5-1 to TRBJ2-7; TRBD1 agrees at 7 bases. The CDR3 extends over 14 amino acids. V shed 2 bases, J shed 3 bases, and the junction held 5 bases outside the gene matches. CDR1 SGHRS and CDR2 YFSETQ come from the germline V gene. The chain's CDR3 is CASSLQGLSYEQYF. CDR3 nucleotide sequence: TGCGCCAGCAGCTTACAGGGGTTAAGCTACGAGCAGTACTTC.

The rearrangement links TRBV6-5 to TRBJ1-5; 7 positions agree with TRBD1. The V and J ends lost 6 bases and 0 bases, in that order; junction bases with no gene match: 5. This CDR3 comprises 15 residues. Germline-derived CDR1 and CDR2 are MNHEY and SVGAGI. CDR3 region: CASSKTGNSNQPQHF. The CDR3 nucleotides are TGTGCCAGCAGCAAGACAGGGAATAGCAATCAGCCCCAGCATTTT.

CDR3 nucleotide sequence: TGTGCCAGCAGTTACTCGACCAGGGTAGGAAACACCATATATTTT. This gives the protein CASSYSTRVGNTIYF. V gene TRBV6-5 combines with J gene TRBJ1-3, with D perhaps TRBD1 (5 bases). The germline V gene encodes CDR1 MNHEY and CDR2 SVGAGI. V was clipped by 0 bases and J by 4 bases, with 10 bases between them. The CDR3 sequence is 15 residues long.

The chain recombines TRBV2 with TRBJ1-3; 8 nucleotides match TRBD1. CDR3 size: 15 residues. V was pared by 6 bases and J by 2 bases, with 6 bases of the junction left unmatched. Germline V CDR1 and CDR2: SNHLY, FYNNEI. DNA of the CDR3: TGTGCCAGCAGGACAGGGGATTGGGCTGGAAACACCATATATTTT. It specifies CASRTGDWAGNTIYF.

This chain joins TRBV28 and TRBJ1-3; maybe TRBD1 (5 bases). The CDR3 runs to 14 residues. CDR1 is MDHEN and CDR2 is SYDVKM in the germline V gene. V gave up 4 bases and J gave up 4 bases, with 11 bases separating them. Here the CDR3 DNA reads TGTGCCAGCAGTTCTCCAGGGTCCGGAAACACCATATATTTT. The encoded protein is CASSSPGSGNTIYF.

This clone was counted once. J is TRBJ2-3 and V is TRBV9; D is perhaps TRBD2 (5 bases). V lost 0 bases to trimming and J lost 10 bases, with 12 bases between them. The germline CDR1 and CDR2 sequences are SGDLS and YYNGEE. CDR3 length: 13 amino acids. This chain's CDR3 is CASSVGGIDPQYF. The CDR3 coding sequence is TGTGCCAGCAGCGTAGGAGGGATCGACCCGCAGTATTTT.

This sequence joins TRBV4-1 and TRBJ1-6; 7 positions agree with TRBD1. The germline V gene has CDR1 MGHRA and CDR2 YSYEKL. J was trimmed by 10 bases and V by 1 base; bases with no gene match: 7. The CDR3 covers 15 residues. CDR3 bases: TGCGCCAGCAGCCAAGGACAGGGTGCGGAATCACCCCTCCACTTT. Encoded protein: CASSQGQGAESPLHF.